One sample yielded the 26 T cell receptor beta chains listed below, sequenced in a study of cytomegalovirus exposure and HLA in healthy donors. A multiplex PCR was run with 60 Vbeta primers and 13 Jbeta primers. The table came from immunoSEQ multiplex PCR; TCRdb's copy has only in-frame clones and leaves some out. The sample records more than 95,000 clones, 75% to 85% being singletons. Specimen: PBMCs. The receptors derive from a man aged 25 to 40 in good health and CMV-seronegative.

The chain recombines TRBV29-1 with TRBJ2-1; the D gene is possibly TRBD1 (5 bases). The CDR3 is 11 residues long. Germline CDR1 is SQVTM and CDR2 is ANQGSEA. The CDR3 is CSTGSYNEQFF. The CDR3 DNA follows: TGCAGTACAGGTTCCTACAATGAGCAGTTCTTC.

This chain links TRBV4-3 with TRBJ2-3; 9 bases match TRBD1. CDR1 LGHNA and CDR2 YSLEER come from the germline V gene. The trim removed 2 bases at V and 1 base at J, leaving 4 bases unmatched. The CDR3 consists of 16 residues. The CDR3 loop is CASSQNRGLGTDTQYF. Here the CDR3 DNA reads TGCGCCAGCAGCCAAAACAGGGGGCTTGGCACAGATACGCAGTATTTT.

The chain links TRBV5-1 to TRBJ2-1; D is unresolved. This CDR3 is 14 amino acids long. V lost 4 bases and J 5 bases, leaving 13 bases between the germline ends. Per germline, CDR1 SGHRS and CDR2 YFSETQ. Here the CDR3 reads CASSPEPIDNEQFF. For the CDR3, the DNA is TGCGCCAGCAGCCCAGAACCGATCGACAATGAGCAGTTCTTC.

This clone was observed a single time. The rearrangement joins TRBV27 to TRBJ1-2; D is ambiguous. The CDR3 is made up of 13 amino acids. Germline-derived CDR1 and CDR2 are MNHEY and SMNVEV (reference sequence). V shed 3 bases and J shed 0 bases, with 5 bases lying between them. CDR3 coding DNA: TGTGCCAGCAGTTTCCACTCTAACTATGGCTACACCTTC. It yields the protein CASSFHSNYGYTF.

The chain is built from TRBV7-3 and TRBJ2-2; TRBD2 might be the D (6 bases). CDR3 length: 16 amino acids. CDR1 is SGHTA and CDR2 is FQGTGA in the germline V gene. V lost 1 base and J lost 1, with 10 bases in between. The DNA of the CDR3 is TGTGCCAGCAGCTTAATAGGAGGGGTGAACACCGGGGAGCTGTTTTTT. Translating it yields CASSLIGGVNTGELFF.

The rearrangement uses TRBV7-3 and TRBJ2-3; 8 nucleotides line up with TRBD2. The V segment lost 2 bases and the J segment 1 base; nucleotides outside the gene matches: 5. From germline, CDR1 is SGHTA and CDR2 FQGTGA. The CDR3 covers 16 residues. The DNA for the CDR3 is TGTGCCAGCAGCTTATCTCCAGCGGGAGGCACAGATACGCAGTATTTT. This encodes CASSLSPAGGTDTQYF. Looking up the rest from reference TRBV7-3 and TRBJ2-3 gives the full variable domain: GAGVSQTPSNKVTEKGKYVELRCDPISGHTALYWYRQSLGQGPEFLIYFQGTGAADDSGLPNDRFFAVRPEGSVSTLKIQRTERGDSAVYLCASSLSPAGGTDTQYFGPGTRLTVL.

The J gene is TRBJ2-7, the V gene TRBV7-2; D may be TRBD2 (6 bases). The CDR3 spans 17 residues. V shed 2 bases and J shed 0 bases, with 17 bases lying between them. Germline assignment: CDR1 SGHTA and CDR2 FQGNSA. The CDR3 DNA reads TGTGCCAGCAGCTTACGTTATCCTGCGGGGAACTCCTACGAGCAGTACTTC. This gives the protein CASSLRYPAGNSYEQYF.

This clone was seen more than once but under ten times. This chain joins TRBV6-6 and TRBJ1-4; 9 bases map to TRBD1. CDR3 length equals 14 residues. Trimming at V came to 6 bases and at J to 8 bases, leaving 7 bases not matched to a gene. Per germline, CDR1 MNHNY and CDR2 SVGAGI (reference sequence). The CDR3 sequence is CASRTGGRQEKLFF. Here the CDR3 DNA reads TGTGCCAGCAGGACAGGGGGGAGACAGGAAAAACTGTTTTTT.

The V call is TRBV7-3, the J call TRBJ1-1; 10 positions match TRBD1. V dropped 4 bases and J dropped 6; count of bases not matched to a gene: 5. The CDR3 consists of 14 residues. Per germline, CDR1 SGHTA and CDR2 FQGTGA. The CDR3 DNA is TGTGCCAGCAGCTCAGGGACAGGGGTGTCTGAAGCTTTCTTT. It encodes CASSSGTGVSEAFF.

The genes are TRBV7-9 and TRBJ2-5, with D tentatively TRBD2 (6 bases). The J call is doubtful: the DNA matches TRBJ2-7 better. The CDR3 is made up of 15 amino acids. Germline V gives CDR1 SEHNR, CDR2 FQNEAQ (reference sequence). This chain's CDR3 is CASSSPDGSSYEQYF. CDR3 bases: TGTGCCAGCAGCTCCCCGGACGGGAGCTCCTACGAGCAGTACTTC.

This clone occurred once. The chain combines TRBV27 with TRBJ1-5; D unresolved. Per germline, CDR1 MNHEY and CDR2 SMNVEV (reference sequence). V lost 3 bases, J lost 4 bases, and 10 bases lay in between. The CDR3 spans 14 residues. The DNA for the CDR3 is TGTGCCAGCAGTTTCCGGGGAGGAAATCAGCCCCAGCATTTT. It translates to CASSFRGGNQPQHF.

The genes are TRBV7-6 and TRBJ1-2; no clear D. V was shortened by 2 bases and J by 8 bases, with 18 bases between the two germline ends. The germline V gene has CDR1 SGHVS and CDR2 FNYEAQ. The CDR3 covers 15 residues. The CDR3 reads CASSLSYGVGRGYTF. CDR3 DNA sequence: TGTGCCAGCAGCTTAAGTTATGGGGTCGGGAGAGGCTACACCTTC.

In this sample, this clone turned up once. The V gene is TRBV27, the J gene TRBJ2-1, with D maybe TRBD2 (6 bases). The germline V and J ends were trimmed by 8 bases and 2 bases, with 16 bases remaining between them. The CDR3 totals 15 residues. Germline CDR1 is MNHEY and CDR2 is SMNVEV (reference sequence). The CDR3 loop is CASGKQREAYNEQFF. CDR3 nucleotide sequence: TGTGCCAGCGGCAAACAGAGGGAGGCCTACAATGAGCAGTTCTTC.

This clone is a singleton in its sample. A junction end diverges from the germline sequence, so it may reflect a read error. The CDR3 sequence: CSSSHTNGFSGANVLTF. CDR3 nucleotide sequence: TGTTCCAGCAGCCATACTAACGGTTTCTCTGGGGCCAACGTCCTGACTTTC. The chain employs TRBV7-9 and TRBJ2-6; no firm D call. The CDR3 runs to 17 residues. Germline V gene sequence: CDR1 SEHNR, CDR2 FQNEAQ (reference sequence).

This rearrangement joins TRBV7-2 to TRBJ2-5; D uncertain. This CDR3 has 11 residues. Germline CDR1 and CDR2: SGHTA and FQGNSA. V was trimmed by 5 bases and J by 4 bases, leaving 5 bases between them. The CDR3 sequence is CASSPRETQYF. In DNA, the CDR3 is TGTGCCAGCAGCCCCAGAGAGACCCAGTACTTC.

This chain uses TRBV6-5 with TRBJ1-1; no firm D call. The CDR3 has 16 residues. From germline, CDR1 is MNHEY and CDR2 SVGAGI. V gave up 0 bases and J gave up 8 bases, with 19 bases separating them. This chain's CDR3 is CASSYSISYEGREAFF. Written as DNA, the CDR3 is TGTGCCAGCAGTTACTCGATTTCTTACGAGGGCAGGGAAGCTTTCTTT.

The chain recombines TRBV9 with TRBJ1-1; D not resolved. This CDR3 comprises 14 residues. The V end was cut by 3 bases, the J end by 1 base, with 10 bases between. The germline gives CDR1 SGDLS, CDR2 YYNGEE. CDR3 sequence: CASSALAENTEAFF. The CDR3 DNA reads TGTGCCAGCAGCGCCCTTGCAGAGAACACTGAAGCTTTCTTT.

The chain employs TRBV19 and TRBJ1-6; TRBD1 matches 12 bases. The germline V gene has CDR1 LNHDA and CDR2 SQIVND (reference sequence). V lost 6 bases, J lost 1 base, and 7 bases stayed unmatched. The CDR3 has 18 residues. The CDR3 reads CASRPGQGAISYNSPLHF. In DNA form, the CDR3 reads TGTGCCAGTAGGCCGGGACAGGGGGCGATTTCCTATAATTCACCCCTCCACTTT.

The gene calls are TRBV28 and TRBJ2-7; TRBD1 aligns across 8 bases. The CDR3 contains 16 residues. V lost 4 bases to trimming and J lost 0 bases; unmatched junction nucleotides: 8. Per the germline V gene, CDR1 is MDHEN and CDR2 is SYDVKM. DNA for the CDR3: TGTGCCAGCAGTTCGGCAGGGGGCAGAGGCTCCTACGAGCAGTACTTC. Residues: CASSSAGGRGSYEQYF.

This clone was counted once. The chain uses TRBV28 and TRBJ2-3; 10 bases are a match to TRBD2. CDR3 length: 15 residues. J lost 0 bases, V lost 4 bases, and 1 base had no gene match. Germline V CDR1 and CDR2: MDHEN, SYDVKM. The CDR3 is CASSSAGGSTDTQYF. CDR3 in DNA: TGTGCCAGCAGTTCAGCGGGGGGGAGCACAGATACGCAGTATTTT. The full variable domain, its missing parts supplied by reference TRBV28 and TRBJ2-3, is DVKVTQSSRYLVKRTGEKVFLECVQDMDHENMFWYRQDPGLGLRLIYFSYDVKMKEKGDIPEGYSVSREKKERFSLILESASTNQTSMYLCASSSAGGSTDTQYFGPGTRLTVL.

The DNA of the CDR3 is TGTGCCAGCAGCTTTGGGTGGGGAGGGGGCACTGAAGCTTTCTTT. This translates into CASSFGWGGGTEAFF. The gene calls are TRBV5-4 and TRBJ1-1; maybe TRBD1 (6 bases). Trimming cost V 2 bases and J 4 bases, with 15 bases left between them. The CDR3 length is 15 residues. Per germline, CDR1 SGHNT and CDR2 YYREEE (reference sequence).

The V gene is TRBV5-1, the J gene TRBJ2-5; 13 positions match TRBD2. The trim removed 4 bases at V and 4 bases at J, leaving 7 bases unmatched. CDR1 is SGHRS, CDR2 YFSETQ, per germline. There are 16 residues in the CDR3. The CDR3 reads CASSEPGLAGSETQYF. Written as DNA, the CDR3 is TGCGCCAGCAGCGAACCGGGACTAGCGGGATCAGAGACCCAGTACTTC.

The CDR3 spells CASSSSGGEGVTQYF. CDR3 in DNA: TGTGCCAGCAGCTCAAGCGGGGGGGAAGGAGTGACCCAGTACTTC. V gene TRBV5-4 combines with J gene TRBJ2-5; 10 bases are a match to TRBD2. CDR1 is SGHNT and CDR2 is YYREEE in the germline V gene (reference sequence). This CDR3 is built from 15 residues. After removal of 3 bases from V and 7 bases from J, the junction contained 9 bases not matched to a gene.

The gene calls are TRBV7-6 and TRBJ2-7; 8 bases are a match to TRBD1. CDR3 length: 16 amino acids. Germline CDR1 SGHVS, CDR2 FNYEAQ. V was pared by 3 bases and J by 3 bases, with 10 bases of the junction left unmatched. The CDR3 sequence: CASSFKPGTGHYEQYF. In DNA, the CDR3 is TGTGCCAGCAGCTTTAAACCCGGGACAGGCCACTACGAGCAGTACTTC.

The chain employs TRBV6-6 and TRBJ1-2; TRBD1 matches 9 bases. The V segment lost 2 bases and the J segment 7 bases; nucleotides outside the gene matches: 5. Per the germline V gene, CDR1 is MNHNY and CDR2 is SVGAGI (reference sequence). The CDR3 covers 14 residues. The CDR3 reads CASSYPTGGFGYTF. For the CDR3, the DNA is TGTGCCAGCAGTTACCCAACAGGGGGCTTTGGCTACACCTTC.

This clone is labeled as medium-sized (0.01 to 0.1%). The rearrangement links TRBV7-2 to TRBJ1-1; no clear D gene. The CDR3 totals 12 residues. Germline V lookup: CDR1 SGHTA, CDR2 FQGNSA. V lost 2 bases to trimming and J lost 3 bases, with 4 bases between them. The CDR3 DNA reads TGTGCCAGCAGCTTATCGTACACTGAAGCTTTCTTT. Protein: CASSLSYTEAFF.